The rows below give T cell receptor beta chains drawn from one sample of a study of somatic mutations in cytotoxic T cells in rheumatoid arthritis. This table comes from immunoSEQ multiplex PCR, and its TCRdb copy is limited to in-frame clones, with some not included. The table has thousands of clones, approximately 75% seen once. Source material: CD8+ T cells sorted from blood. These TCRs come from a woman aged 45 to 65 in good health. Each CDR3 is given with its conserved first and last residue. A D gene is named only where the DNA matches it firmly. Only some rows state a clone size, as once, few, many or a class for expanded clones.

d_call j_call clone_size v_call cdr3_nt cdr3_aa
NA TRBJ1-1 NA TRBV11-3 TGTGCCAGCAGTTTAGGTCGGGGTCAGGACACTGAAGCTTTCTTT CASSLGRGQDTEAFF
NA TRBJ2-7 NA TRBV6-6 TGTGCCAGCAGTTACAATCCCACCTACGAGCAGTACTTC CASSYNPTYEQYF
NA TRBJ1-6 few TRBV6-6 TGTGCCAGCAGAAATACAGGGAGTGGGCCAGCCCTCCACTTT CASRNTGSGPALHF
NA TRBJ1-1 few TRBV7-3 TGTGCCAGCGACAGCCCAGAGATGAACACTGAAGCTTTCTTT CASDSPEMNTEAFF
TRBD2 TRBJ2-1 NA TRBV10-3 TGTGCCATCAGTGAGTCTCTAGCGGGAGATTACAATGAGCAGTTCTTC CAISESLAGDYNEQFF
TRBD1 TRBJ2-1 NA TRBV7-3 TGTGCCAGCAGCCAACACTGGACAGGGGTCAATGAGCAGTTCTTC CASSQHWTGVNEQFF
TRBD1 TRBJ2-2 NA TRBV29-1 TGCAGCGTTGTTGGACAGGGCTTGGCCGGGGAGCTGTTTTTT CSVVGQGLAGELFF
NA TRBJ2-1 NA TRBV11-2 TGTGCCAGCAGCTTAGATCCTCTCGAGGAGTTCTTC CASSLDPLEEFF
NA TRBJ1-6 NA TRBV28 TGTGCCAGCAGCCCCAGGGGTTATAATTCACCCCTCCACTTT CASSPRGYNSPLHF
NA TRBJ2-1 NA TRBV7-9 TGTGCCAGCAGCTTGGTCGCAGGAACTTACAATGAGCAGTTCTTC CASSLVAGTYNEQFF
NA TRBJ2-7 NA TRBV7-2 TGTGCCAGCAGCGCGGGGACCAATTACGAGCAGTACTTC CASSAGTNYEQYF
TRBD2 TRBJ2-7 few TRBV5-5 TGTGCCAGCAGCCCCACTAGCGGGGCCTACGAGCAGTACTTC CASSPTSGAYEQYF
TRBD1 TRBJ2-2 NA TRBV9 TGTGCCAGCAGCCACACCGGGACAGTGACCGGGGAGCTGTTTTTT CASSHTGTVTGELFF
NA TRBJ1-5 NA TRBV4-1 TGCGCCAGCAGCCAAGATCCGGAGGGAAAGCCCCAGCATTTT CASSQDPEGKPQHF
NA TRBJ1-4 NA TRBV5-6 TGTGCCAGCAGCCCACAGGCAACTAATGAAAAACTGTTTTTT CASSPQATNEKLFF
NA TRBJ1-1 once TRBV5-4 TGTGCCAGCAGCTTGAGCCGAAACACTGAAGCTTTCTTT CASSLSRNTEAFF
NA TRBJ2-7 NA TRBV13 TGTGCCAGCAGCCGGGAGAGCAGCTACGAGCAGTACTTC CASSRESSYEQYF
TRBD2 TRBJ2-5 NA TRBV4-1 TGCGCCAGCAGCCAAGAACTAGCGCCGTCCCAGTACTTC CASSQELAPSQYF
TRBD2 TRBJ2-3 NA TRBV11-3 TGTGCCAGCAGCTTAGATCTCGGGGGGTTCACAGATACGCAGTATTTT CASSLDLGGFTDTQYF
TRBD2 TRBJ2-3 NA TRBV11-3 TGTGCCAGCAGCTCCCTAGCGGGCGTAGCAGCAGATACGCAGTATTTT CASSSLAGVAADTQYF
NA TRBJ1-4 NA TRBV6-5 TGTGCCAGCAGTTACACAGCAACTAATGAAAAACTGTTTTTT CASSYTATNEKLFF
NA TRBJ1-2 NA TRBV13 TGTGCCAGCAGTCACCGGGGGATTTGGAATGGCTACACCTTC CASSHRGIWNGYTF
TRBD2 TRBJ2-7 NA TRBV19 TGTGCCAGTAGTATCAACGCACTAGCGGGGTTATACGAGCAGTACTTC CASSINALAGLYEQYF
TRBD1 TRBJ1-1 NA TRBV7-9 TGTGCCAGCAGATCCGGACAGGGAACTGAAGCTTTCTTT CASRSGQGTEAFF
NA TRBJ1-3 NA TRBV5-1 TGCGCCAGCAGCTTGTCTCGATCAGACATCTCTGGAAACACCATATATTTT CASSLSRSDISGNTIYF
NA TRBJ2-1 NA TRBV6-5 TGTGCCAGCAGTTACTTAGGGGGTGAGCAGTTCTTC CASSYLGGEQFF
NA TRBJ1-1 NA TRBV11-2 TGTGCCAGCAGCTTACTTTATAGGGGGGGAGCTTTCTTT CASSLLYRGGAFF
TRBD2 TRBJ2-3 NA TRBV4-1 TGCGCCAGCAGCCCGGGACTAGCGGGAGATACGCAGTATTTT CASSPGLAGDTQYF
TRBD1 TRBJ1-2 NA TRBV27 TGTGCCAGCAGTGCAAAGACAGGGTACTATGGCTACACCTTC CASSAKTGYYGYTF
TRBD1 TRBJ1-2 NA TRBV7-9 TGTGCCAGCAGCTTGGGGACAGGGGTTGGCTACACCTTC CASSLGTGVGYTF
NA TRBJ2-1 NA TRBV11-2 TGTGCCAGCAGCTTAGGGGTGGGCTTCAATGAGCAGTTCTTC CASSLGVGFNEQFF
TRBD2 TRBJ2-5 NA TRBV4-1 TGCGCCAGCAGCCCGGGACTAGCGGGGCTGGGCGAGACCCAGTACTTC CASSPGLAGLGETQYF
TRBD1 TRBJ1-6 few TRBV4-1 TGCGCCAGCAGACCGGGACAGGGGGGATATAATTCACCCCTCCACTTT CASRPGQGGYNSPLHF
TRBD1 TRBJ1-4 NA TRBV28 TGTGCCAGCAGTCTCCTGACAGGGGTCAATGAAAAACTGTTTTTT CASSLLTGVNEKLFF
TRBD1 TRBJ2-2 NA TRBV7-2 TGTGCCAGCAGCTTAGTGGGACAGGGGAACACCGGGGAGCTGTTTTTT CASSLVGQGNTGELFF
NA TRBJ2-7 NA TRBV11-2 TGTGCCAGCAGCTTAGGTGACAACTACGAGCAGTACTTC CASSLGDNYEQYF
TRBD2 TRBJ2-5 NA TRBV19 TGTGCCAGTAGTATCGGACTAGCGGGGTACCAAGAGACCCAGTACTTC CASSIGLAGYQETQYF
TRBD1 TRBJ2-2 NA TRBV7-6 TGTGCCAGCAGCCCCACAGGGGGCAGCACCGGGGAGCTGTTTTTT CASSPTGGSTGELFF
TRBD1 TRBJ1-2 NA TRBV27 TGTGCCAGCAGTCCCCGGGGACAGGGGGAAGGCTACACCTTC CASSPRGQGEGYTF
NA TRBJ1-5 NA TRBV7-9 TGTGCCAGCCGGGAAGACAATCAGCCCCAGCATTTT CASREDNQPQHF
NA TRBJ1-1 NA TRBV5-1 TGCGCCAGCAGCTGGGACAACTTTGAAGCTTTCTTT CASSWDNFEAFF
TRBD1 TRBJ2-4 NA TRBV5-1 TGCGCCAGCAGCTTGGGGCAGGGGGATAACATTCAGTACTTC CASSLGQGDNIQYF
TRBD1 TRBJ1-6 once TRBV27 TGTGCCAGCAGTTTAAGGCCCCCAGGGGGCTATAATTCACCCCTCCACTTT CASSLRPPGGYNSPLHF
TRBD1 TRBJ2-2 NA TRBV10-3 TGTGCCATCAGTGAAAAGGGGGCCTTTGCCGGGGAGCTGTTTTTT CAISEKGAFAGELFF
NA TRBJ1-6 medium-sized TRBV6-1 TGTGCCAGCAGTGAGAGGTCGGGGGACGCCTCACCCCTCCACTTT CASSERSGDASPLHF
TRBD1 TRBJ1-1 NA TRBV4-2 TGTGCCAGCAGCCAAGATCAGGGGGCTCTGAACACTGAAGCTTTCTTT CASSQDQGALNTEAFF